The present entry profiles one T cell receptor beta chain with its context. The sample is drawn from a study of T cell responses to AZD1222 COVID-19 vaccine. Turning to the study itself: Second-dose intervals of approximately 4 or approximately 12 weeks were pooled.

Germline V gives CDR1 MGHDK, CDR2 SYGVNS. This CDR3 has 17 residues. V shed 4 bases and J 6 bases; nucleotides not matched to a gene: 14. The table came from immunoSEQ multiplex PCR; TCRdb's copy has only in-frame clones and leaves some out. The sample lists fewer than 150,000 clones, about 87% occurring once. This chain joins TRBV25-1 and TRBJ1-1; 10 bases fit TRBD1. This TCR was recovered from an adult in good health. The sequences come from peripheral blood, collected on day 0 of AZD1222 vaccination. The CDR3 here is CASSGDLGQGFRSEAFF. CDR3 in DNA: TGTGCCAGCAGTGGGGACCTGGGACAGGGGTTTAGATCTGAAGCTTTCTTT.